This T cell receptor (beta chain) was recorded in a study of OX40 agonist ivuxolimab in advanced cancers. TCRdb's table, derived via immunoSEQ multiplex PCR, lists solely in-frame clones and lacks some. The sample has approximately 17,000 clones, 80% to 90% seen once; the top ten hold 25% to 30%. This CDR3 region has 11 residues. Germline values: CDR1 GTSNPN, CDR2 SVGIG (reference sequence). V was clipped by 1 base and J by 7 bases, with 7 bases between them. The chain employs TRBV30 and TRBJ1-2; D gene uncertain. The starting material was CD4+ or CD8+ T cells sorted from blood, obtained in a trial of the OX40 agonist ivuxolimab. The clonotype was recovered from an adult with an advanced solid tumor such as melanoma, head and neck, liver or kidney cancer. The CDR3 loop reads CAWSGVSGYTF. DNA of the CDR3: TGTGCCTGGAGTGGAGTATCTGGCTACACCTTC.